This TCR beta chain was profiled in a study of T cell responses to AZD1222 COVID-19 vaccine. Study-wide findings and caveats: Regions 160-218 and 743-854 held dominance among vaccine-associated CD4 TCRs, which spanned spike. Repertoire sampling occurred only after the peak T cell response. Spike-specific TCR breadth and depth rose after two AZD1222 doses. Females outnumbered males among donors, who were mostly white British; clonal diversity was possibly underestimated.

This CDR3 is 15 amino acids long. V lost 1 base and J lost 1, with 11 bases in between. Germline V gives CDR1 SGHRS, CDR2 YFSETQ. Using immunoSEQ multiplex PCR, the repertoire was profiled, and TCRdb retains in-frame clones only, with some absent. This table holds 120,000 to 150,000 clones, roughly 86% found once. Comments on this clone: What it binds is unknown.

The sequencing here drew on peripheral blood, taken 28 days after the second dose of the MenACWY control vaccine. The clonotype comes from an adult who received the MenACWY meningococcal vaccine as a control. V is TRBV5-1 and J is TRBJ2-5; TRBD1 is a possible D gene (6 bases). The CDR3 nucleotides read TGCGCCAGCAGCTTGTTTGGGGGCCTCCAAGAGACCCAGTACTTC. It specifies CASSLFGGLQETQYF.